Following are 16 T cell receptor beta chains from one sample sequenced in a study of PD-1 blockade in classical Hodgkin lymphoma. Time point defined: cycle 4 day 1 (C4D1), after about 6 weeks of nivolumab. Every patient relapsed after autologous stem cell transplantation, and brentuximab vedotin exposure varied. The method was immunoSEQ multiplex PCR; TCRdb's version includes in-frame clones alone and lacks a portion of them. The repertoire holds about 44,000 clones, with 66% as singletons. Source: peripheral blood mononuclear cells (PBMCs), taken before the fourth cycle of nivolumab. All receptors come from a human donor with classical Hodgkin lymphoma.

A few counts support this clone. The chain employs TRBV10-1 and TRBJ2-6; no clear D gene. From germline, CDR1 is WNHNN and CDR2 SYGVQD (reference sequence). With 11 bases removed from V and 3 bases from J, the gap between germline ends came to 8 bases. The length of the CDR3 is 12 residues. CDR3 sequence reads: CADGCGANVLTF. The CDR3 DNA reads as TGCGCCGACGGTTGTGGGGCCAACGTCCTGACTTTC.

The rearrangement links TRBV2 to TRBJ2-7, with TRBD1 matching over 12 bases. There are 13 residues in the CDR3. V was clipped by 6 bases and J by 5 bases; unmatched bases: 2. Germline V lookup: CDR1 SNHLY, CDR2 FYNNEI. CDR3 sequence: CASRGTGGNEQYF. Written as DNA, the CDR3 is TGTGCCAGCAGGGGGACAGGGGGCAACGAGCAGTACTTC.

This rearrangement joins TRBV19 to TRBJ2-3; D is unresolved. Trimming shortened V by 4 bases and J by 6 bases, and 5 bases separated the two germline ends. Germline V gives CDR1 LNHDA, CDR2 SQIVND (reference sequence). This CDR3 has 11 amino acids. Here the CDR3 DNA reads TGTGCCAGTAGTAACTACGATACGCAGTATTTT. It specifies CASSNYDTQYF.

The chain combines TRBV7-2 with TRBJ2-2; TRBD2 might be the D (6 bases). V was trimmed by 5 bases and J by 0 bases, leaving 13 bases between them. Germline CDR1 SGHTA, CDR2 FQGNSA. CDR3 size: 16 residues. The DNA of the CDR3 is TGTGCCAGCAGCCCAAATGGCGGGACGAACACCGGGGAGCTGTTTTTT. This codes for CASSPNGGTNTGELFF.

The rearrangement joins TRBV11-3 to TRBJ2-1; no reliable D call. V was pared by 6 bases and J by 0 bases, with 12 bases between. The CDR3 totals 15 residues. Germline V gene data show CDR1 as SGHNT and CDR2 as YENEEA. In DNA, the CDR3 is TGTGCCAGCAGTCCAAGACTGGGCTCCTACAATGAGCAGTTCTTC. Translated: CASSPRLGSYNEQFF.

In this sample, this clone turned up once. The chain has TRBV28 and TRBJ2-1; 10 bases fit TRBD2. Germline assignment: CDR1 MDHEN and CDR2 SYDVKM. This CDR3 has 17 residues. J was trimmed by 0 bases and V by 6 bases; bases with no gene match: 8. The CDR3 protein is CASSVSSGSYSYNEQFF. The DNA for the CDR3 is TGTGCCAGCAGCGTATCTAGCGGGAGTTACTCCTACAATGAGCAGTTCTTC. Combining the CDR3 with reference TRBV28 and TRBJ2-1 gives the whole variable domain DVKVTQSSRYLVKRTGEKVFLECVQDMDHENMFWYRQDPGLGLRLIYFSYDVKMKEKGDIPEGYSVSREKKERFSLILESASTNQTSMYLCASSVSSGSYSYNEQFFGPGTRLTVL.

The chain combines TRBV9 with TRBJ1-5, with a tentative D call TRBD1 (5 bases). The CDR3 spans 14 residues. Trimming took off 3 bases at V and 0 bases at J, with 7 bases between the two ends. The V gene's germline CDR1 is SGDLS and CDR2 YYNGEE. The CDR3 DNA is TGTGCCAGCAGCGCAGACAGTAGCAATCAGCCCCAGCATTTT. Translating it yields CASSADSSNQPQHF.

This chain uses TRBV30 with TRBJ1-1, with unresolved D. Germline V gene data show CDR1 as GTSNPN and CDR2 as SVGIG (reference sequence). This CDR3 is 12 amino acids long. V lost 1 base and J 8 bases, leaving 11 bases between the germline ends. The CDR3 coding sequence is TGTGCCTGGAGTGCCCGGGGTGAAGAAGCTTTCTTT. This translates into CAWSARGEEAFF.

The V and J genes are TRBV19 and TRBJ2-5; D is uncertain. CDR1 is LNHDA, CDR2 SQIVND, per germline (reference sequence). CDR3 length equals 13 residues. V was clipped by 3 bases and J by 2 bases, with 7 bases between them. This chain's CDR3 is CASSIGLQETQYF. The CDR3 DNA sequence: TGTGCCAGTAGTATTGGGCTACAAGAGACCCAGTACTTC.

CDR3 protein: CASSYSVSYEQYF. Written as DNA, the CDR3 is TGTGCCAGCAGTTACTCTGTCTCCTACGAGCAGTACTTC. The chain has TRBV6-5 and TRBJ2-7; D unresolved. The CDR3 has 13 residues. The V and J ends lost 0 bases and 0 bases respectively, with 3 bases between them. Germline CDR1 is MNHEY and CDR2 is SVGAGI.

This clone occurred many times. V is TRBV7-9 and J is TRBJ2-3; no reliable D call. Germline values: CDR1 SEHNR, CDR2 FQNEAQ (reference sequence). The ends were cut back, 3 bases at V and 4 bases at J, with 11 bases in the middle. CDR3 size: 14 residues. For the CDR3, the DNA is TGTGCCAGCAGCTTTGGCGGCGGCGCAGATACGCAGTATTTT. As protein: CASSFGGGADTQYF.

V and J are TRBV30 and TRBJ1-6; D possibly corresponds to TRBD1 (5 bases). Germline V gene data show CDR1 as GTSNPN and CDR2 as SVGIG (reference sequence). The V and J ends lost 3 bases and 6 bases respectively, with 12 bases between them. The CDR3 is 14 amino acids. CDR3 nucleotide sequence: TGTGCCTGGAGACGGTGGCAGGGTAATTCACCCCTCCACTTT. It specifies CAWRRWQGNSPLHF.

The chain couples TRBV9 to TRBJ2-2, with D unresolved. V was shortened by 0 bases and J by 3 bases, with 9 bases between the two germline ends. CDR1 SGDLS and CDR2 YYNGEE come from the germline V gene. This CDR3 comprises 15 residues. The CDR3 here is CASSVEGSYTGELFF. CDR3 coding DNA: TGTGCCAGCAGCGTAGAGGGTTCGTACACCGGGGAGCTGTTTTTT.

This rearrangement joins TRBV5-8 to TRBJ1-2; D call uncertain. Trimming removed 3 bases from V and 1 base from J, with 16 bases in between. Germline V lookup: CDR1 SGHTS, CDR2 YDEGEE. The CDR3 loop spans 16 amino acids. CDR3 sequence: CASSSPPGRINYGYTF. Here the CDR3 DNA reads TGTGCCAGCAGCTCCCCCCCCGGACGGATTAACTATGGCTACACCTTC.

This clone was observed a single time. The chain carries TRBV27 and TRBJ2-7; 12 nucleotides match TRBD2. CDR1 is MNHEY and CDR2 is SMNVEV in the germline V gene (reference sequence). This CDR3 has 17 residues. V dropped 5 bases and J dropped 0; count of bases not matched to a gene: 8. The CDR3 coding sequence is TGTGCCAGCAGTCCGAGGACTAGCGGGACCTTCTCCTACGAGCAGTACTTC. Its protein is CASSPRTSGTFSYEQYF.

This rearrangement joins TRBV15 to TRBJ2-6; a possible D gene is TRBD1 (6 bases). Germline V CDR1 and CDR2: LNHNV, YYDKDF (reference sequence). The V end was cut by 2 bases, the J end by 0 bases, with 14 bases between. CDR3 length: 18 amino acids. The DNA of the CDR3 is TGTGCCACCAGCAGACGCCGGGACAAACCCTCTGGGGCCAACGTCCTGACTTTC. Its protein is CATSRRRDKPSGANVLTF.